This T cell receptor (beta chain) was found in a study of blood T cells in healthy people across ages. In the study overall: Template switching recovered approximately one barcoded beta molecule for every two T cells. The study's findings and limits: Calculation of diversity from one million T cells yielded estimates considered to be underestimates.

This clonotype was seen a few times. Its antigen is undetermined. A J-beta primer mix and a sample-barcoded 5' primer were used in a second PCR of about 6 to 12 cycles. TCRdb redid the calling of the 5' RACE reads with MiXCR, one entry per CDR3 protein. Of about 1.6 million distinct CDR3 sequences in the sample, about 35% were seen once. CDR3 length: 19 residues. Losses at the gene ends were 5 bases for V and 3 bases for J; bases not matched to a gene: 21. The chain employs TRBV12-3 or TRBV12-4 and TRBJ1-1; 7 bases map to TRBD1. Specimen: blood. The clonotype originates from a woman aged 25 to 39 in good health. Here the CDR3 DNA reads TGTGCCAGCAGTCCCCGAACCAGGGGGGGGCTCAATATATACACTGAAGCTTTCTTT. It translates to CASSPRTRGGLNIYTEAFF.